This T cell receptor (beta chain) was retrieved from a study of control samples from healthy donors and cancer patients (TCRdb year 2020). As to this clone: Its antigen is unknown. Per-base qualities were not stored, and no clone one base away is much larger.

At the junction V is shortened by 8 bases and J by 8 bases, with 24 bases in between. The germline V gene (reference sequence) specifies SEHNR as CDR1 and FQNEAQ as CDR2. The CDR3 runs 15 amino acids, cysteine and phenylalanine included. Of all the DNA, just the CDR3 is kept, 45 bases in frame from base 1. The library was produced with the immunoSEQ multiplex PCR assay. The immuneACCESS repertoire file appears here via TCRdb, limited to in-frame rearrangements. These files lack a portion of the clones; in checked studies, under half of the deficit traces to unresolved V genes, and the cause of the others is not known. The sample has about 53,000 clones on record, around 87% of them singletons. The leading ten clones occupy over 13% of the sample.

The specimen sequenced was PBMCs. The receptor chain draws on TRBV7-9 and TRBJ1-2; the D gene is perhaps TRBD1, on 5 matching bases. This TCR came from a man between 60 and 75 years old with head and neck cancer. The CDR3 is CASSLESGPGIGYTF. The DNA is TGTGCCAGCTCCTTAGAGTCGGGACCGGGAATAGGCTACACCTTC.